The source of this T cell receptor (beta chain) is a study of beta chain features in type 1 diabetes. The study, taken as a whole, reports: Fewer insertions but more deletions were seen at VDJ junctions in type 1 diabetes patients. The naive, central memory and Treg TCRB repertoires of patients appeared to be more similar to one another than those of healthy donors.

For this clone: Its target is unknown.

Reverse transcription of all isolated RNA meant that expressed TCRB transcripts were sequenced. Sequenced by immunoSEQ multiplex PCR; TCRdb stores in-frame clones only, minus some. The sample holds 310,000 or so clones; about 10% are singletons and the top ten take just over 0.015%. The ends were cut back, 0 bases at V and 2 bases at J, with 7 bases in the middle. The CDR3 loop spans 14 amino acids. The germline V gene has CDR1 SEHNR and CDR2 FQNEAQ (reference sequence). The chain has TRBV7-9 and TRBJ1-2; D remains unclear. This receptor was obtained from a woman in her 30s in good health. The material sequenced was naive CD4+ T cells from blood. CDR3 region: CASSLAVQNYGYTF. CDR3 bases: TGTGCCAGCAGCTTAGCGGTGCAGAACTATGGCTACACCTTC.